A single sample gave rise to the 10 T cell receptor beta chains below, sequenced in a study of blood T cell repertoires in COVID-19. Produced via immunoSEQ multiplex PCR; TCRdb's table is partial and in-frame only. This sample has over 65,000 clones, with approximately 78% found just once. The source material was peripheral blood. All receptors derive from a human donor in a cohort sampled during active COVID-19.

The chain uses TRBV7-9 and TRBJ2-1; tentative D call: TRBD2 (6 bases). CDR3 length: 12 amino acids. V was shortened by 7 bases and J by 15 bases, with 19 bases between the two germline ends. CDR1 and CDR2 from the germline V gene are SEHNR and FQNEAQ (reference sequence). The CDR3 DNA reads as TGTGCCAGCACGACGGACGACTCGGGAGCGTTCTTC. Translation: CASTTDDSGAFF.

This chain uses TRBV25-1 with TRBJ2-2; the match to TRBD1 covers 7 bases. Germline V gene sequence: CDR1 MGHDK, CDR2 SYGVNS. CDR3 length: 14 amino acids. Germline trimming cut 6 bases from V and 5 bases from J; bases unmatched to any gene: 6. CDR3 sequence reads: CASSDRVGTGELFF. The CDR3, as DNA: TGTGCCAGCAGCGACAGGGTCGGAACCGGGGAGCTGTTTTTT.

J is TRBJ2-3 and V is TRBV6-5; 8 nucleotides align to TRBD1. The CDR3 totals 15 residues. J gave up 0 bases and V 6 bases, and 5 bases lay outside the gene matches. Germline V lookup: CDR1 MNHEY, CDR2 SVGAGI. Here the CDR3 DNA reads TGTGCCAGCAGCATAGGACAGGGCAGCACAGATACGCAGTATTTT. As protein: CASSIGQGSTDTQYF.

The V call is TRBV3-1 (or the pseudogene TRBV3-2), the J call TRBJ1-1; 9 nucleotides match TRBD1. V was pared by 4 bases and J by 5 bases, with 8 bases of the junction left unmatched. The CDR3 is made up of 15 amino acids. The germline V gene encodes CDR1 LGHDT and CDR2 YNNKEL (reference sequence). For the CDR3, the DNA is TGTGCCAGCAGCCGGGGACAGGGAATGGAGACTGAAGCTTTCTTT. This gives the protein CASSRGQGMETEAFF.

This chain joins TRBV6-5 and TRBJ2-7, with TRBD1 identical over 7 bases. Unmatched junction bases numbered 5, after V lost 2 bases and J lost 4 bases. The CDR3 consists of 14 residues. Germline V gene lookup returns CDR1 MNHEY and CDR2 SVGAGI. The CDR3 here is CASSYLQGSYEQYF. The CDR3 DNA reads TGTGCCAGCAGTTACCTACAGGGGTCGTACGAGCAGTACTTC.

The J gene is TRBJ1-1, the V gene TRBV2; D is possibly TRBD1 (5 bases). Trimming shortened V by 4 bases and J by 1 base, and 13 bases separated the two germline ends. This CDR3 has 15 residues. From germline, CDR1 is SNHLY and CDR2 FYNNEI. The CDR3 nucleotides read TGTGCCAGCAGTGGAGTCCTAAGGGGGAACACTGAAGCTTTCTTT. Its translation: CASSGVLRGNTEAFF.

The chain uses TRBV5-8 and TRBJ1-1; weak D call: TRBD1 (5 bases). Germline lookup yields CDR1 SGHTS and CDR2 YDEGEE. The CDR3 covers 13 residues. V was pared by 0 bases and J by 11 bases, with 14 bases between. CDR3 in amino acids: CASSLDGGFWAFF. In DNA form, the CDR3 reads TGTGCCAGCAGCTTGGACGGGGGGTTTTGGGCTTTCTTT.

CDR3 region: CASRDFGGAKNIQYF. The CDR3 nucleotides are TGTGCCAGCAGGGACTTTGGTGGGGCCAAAAACATTCAGTACTTC. The chain employs TRBV21-1 and TRBJ2-4; the D segment call TRBD2 is taken from the table without a DNA check. TRBV21-1 is noted as a pseudogene. This CDR3 is built from 15 residues.

The chain joins TRBV7-9 to TRBJ1-2, with D maybe TRBD1 (5 bases). Trimming cost V 5 bases and J 3 bases, with 16 bases left between them. Germline V gene lookup returns CDR1 SEHNR and CDR2 FQNEAQ (reference sequence). The CDR3 spans 15 residues. Written as DNA, the CDR3 is TGTGCCAGCAGCCTGCGGGATGGGGCGGACTATGGCTACACCTTC. Amino acids: CASSLRDGADYGYTF. Full variable domain (missing parts from reference TRBV7-9 and TRBJ1-2): DTGVSQNPRHKITKRGQNVTFRCDPISEHNRLYWYRQTLGQGPEFLTYFQNEAQLEKSRLLSDRFSAERPKGSFSTLEIQRTEQGDSAMYLCASSLRDGADYGYTFGSGTRLTVV.

The chain has TRBV5-4 and TRBJ2-1; D unresolved. Germline CDR1 reads SGHNT; CDR2 reads YYREEE (reference sequence). Trimming pared 2 bases from V and 0 bases from J, leaving 12 bases between. CDR3 length: 16 amino acids. As DNA, the CDR3 is TGTGCCAGCAGCTTCGCCAAAGCAGGCTCCTACAATGAGCAGTTCTTC. Translated: CASSFAKAGSYNEQFF.